This TCR beta chain was found in a study of cytomegalovirus exposure and HLA in healthy donors (dated by TCRdb to 2016 to 2017). As for the study more broadly: An earlier analysis of fewer than 750 of the donors reported 250 to 350 Gb of sequence data and 117 million unique TCR beta sequences obtained from approximately 180 million T cells. The study was designed to test whether signatures of past pathogen exposure could be identified by cataloging public T cell receptors. The later analysis used no new phenotypic data to find candidate immune exposures, relying instead on TCR beta sequences and their occurrence across donors. Donor age, sex, ethnicity and CMV serostatus were compiled together with the repertoire data. Of the roughly 400 genotyped donors, roughly 80% fell in the genetic ancestry cluster associated with self-reported Caucasian donors. Because of strong linkage in the cohort, four to six DR-DQ haplotypes were treated as single units for association and clustering. Class I and class II HLA loci were covered by the typing at four-digit resolution. Typing coverage differed by locus: A, B, C, DRB1 and DQB1 were typed in about 629-640 donors, DQA1 in 500 to 550, DPA1 in 600 to 610, and DPB1 in 400 to 480. The T cell repertoires of under 700 subjects were profiled by immunosequencing and related to cytomegalovirus serostatus. A later analysis re-examined previously published TCR beta repertoires from around 670 donors and added high-resolution HLA genotyping to investigate patterns of TCR occurrence. In addition to the first cohort of 666 subjects, a separate validation cohort of about 120 different subjects was used. Across roughly 420 genotyped donors of the cohort, an average of roughly 250,000 unique TCR beta nucleotide sequences per donor were sequenced, and roughly 20% of those sequences were non-productive. About 280 gigabases of sequencing data and around 85 million unique TCR sequences made up an early release that covered 500 to 700 HLA-typed donors. The study combined high-throughput TCR immunosequencing, statistical association of individual TCRs with disease status, and machine learning to predict cytomegalovirus infection status. An earlier analysis of some 500 of the donors used high-throughput TCR beta sequencing to judge whether each TCR beta V gene segment behaved as functional or pseudogenic. Genome-wide SNP genotypes for about 60% of the 666 donors were used in a later genetic analysis, which treated that subset as a discovery cohort. Every discovery cohort repertoire had been produced on one sequencing platform.

Receptor libraries were prepared by the immunoSEQ multiplex PCR assay. The multiplex PCR relied on a mix of 60 forward primers for TCR Vbeta segments and 13 reverse primers for TCR Jbeta segments. Amplification of the CDR3 region of rearranged TCR beta genes was performed with a multiplex PCR assay on genomic DNA. Amplified TCR beta libraries were sequenced as 87-base-pair reads on the Illumina HiSeq System. Under the source paper's analysis protocol: A later analysis counted 75 million to 100 million unique TCR beta chains across the 650 to 800 repertoires, and roughly 10 million of these chains were shared by at least two donors. To remove PCR and sequencing errors, raw reads were error-corrected and collapsed into unique sequences using a nearest-neighbor algorithm that merged closely related sequences. To assign V, D and J gene segments, CDR3 sequences were aligned to IMGT reference sequences. Each retained sequence needed at least a six-nucleotide match to both a V gene segment and a J gene segment. Rearrangements were classified as productive when the CDR3 lacked stop codons and remained in frame with V and J, and all other rearrangements were classified as non-productive. Following IMGT convention, CDR3 was defined as the stretch from the second conserved V-encoded cysteine to the conserved J-encoded phenylalanine. Sequences without an unambiguous match to a single V gene segment were excluded from the earlier analysis of about 640 of the donors. In an earlier analysis of roughly 500 of the donors, V segments were called functional above 56.7% productive rearrangements and were called segregating when the between-donor standard deviation exceeded 5%. A statistical classification framework was built to diagnose cytomegalovirus status from the catalog of TCR beta chain sequences. A later analysis assigned V and J genes by comparing TCR nucleotide sequences with IMGT/GENE-DB human TR gene sequences. The TCRdist pipeline was used in a later analysis to assign CDR3 sequences and most-parsimonious VDJ recombination scenarios. In a later analysis, each TCR beta chain was defined by its CDR3 amino acid sequence together with its V-gene family, and reads without a unique V-gene family were excluded. A later analysis removed 592 highly shared, low-generation-probability nucleotide sequences to deal with suspected cross-contamination and a sequencing artifact. A later analysis calculated a clonal expansion index for each public chain from normalized within-repertoire ranks of inferred template counts. In a later analysis, generation probabilities were computed using a VDJ recombination model fitted to out-of-frame rearrangements, and the results were checked against IGoR. A later analysis scored TCR-TCR, TCR-HLA and TCR-CMV co-occurrence with hypergeometric tests, applying a repertoire-size bias correction to TCR pairs. False discovery rates were estimated in a later analysis by permuting HLA or CMV assignments 20 times. In a later analysis, co-occurring TCRs were grouped using DBSCAN, with TCRdist sequence similarity added in when clustering inside HLA-allele-positive subsets. For co-occurrence clustering, repertoires with fewer than 30,000 or more than 120,000 public chains were excluded, along with a handful of repertoires with anomalous nucleotide sharing. The source is immuneACCESS, and TCRdb retained only in-frame sequences with V and J called. Part of the clones is not carried over; for the studies checked, unresolved V genes explain less than half of this, and the remainder is unexplained. Clone size and V and J calls were adopted from that table, with D and trimming inferred from the DNA. For this sample there are just under 250,000 clones; roughly 80% appear just once. Around 5.4% of the sample is in the top ten clones.

The cohort comprised hundreds of healthy bone marrow donors. At the time of sampling, all cohort members were nominally healthy, though unrecorded immune exposures were likely present. The donor was CMV seropositive and was included in the group of approximately 300 seropositive cohort members. Every donor gave a peripheral blood sample, and the peripheral blood mononuclear cells from that sample were used for TCR beta sequencing. Genomic DNA was extracted from the blood cell samples with the Qiagen DNeasy Blood Extraction Kit. Study-wide conclusions, independent of this receptor: Strong co-occurrence of HLA alleles, especially DR and DQ, made assigning TCR associations to individual alleles difficult. The study listed 164 TCR beta chains as associated with cytomegalovirus. According to a later analysis, TCR association rates differed among HLA loci, with DRB1 alleles showing the most associated TCRs and HLA-C alleles showing the fewest. The cohort was sequenced for TCR beta chains only, and without alpha or paired-chain data the features that could be detected were limited. Seventeen rarely observed V segments, including chromosome 9 orphons, were excluded from the earlier analysis of about 600 of the donors because counts were too low. A later analysis reported that several top co-occurrence clusters appeared linked to parvovirus B19, influenza, CMV and Epstein-Barr virus. A further reported finding was that TCR beta sequences accurately predicted the HLA-A and HLA-B alleles for most subjects in the first cohort. The 87-base-pair reads could not distinguish some IMGT-functional V segments, including TRBV6-2 and TRBV6-3, so those segments were excluded. Correlated functional status among segregating V segments might be attributable to linkage disequilibrium, but an unknown experimental factor could not be ruled out. In a later analysis, most CMV-associated TCR beta chains were found to appear HLA-restricted, with HLA associations seemingly driven largely by CMV exposure. In a later genetic analysis, a missense DCLRE1C variant was associated with V-gene and J-gene trimming of TCR beta chains, and the association was replicated in an independent cohort. A later analysis found that HLA-associated TCR beta chains were more clonally expanded and had lower generation probabilities than equally common non-associated chains. Across donors, most TCR sequences were observed very rarely, whereas some public TCRs were present in many individuals. A few of the identified cytomegalovirus-associated TCR beta chains were confirmed in vitro to be specific for cytomegalovirus antigens. Roughly uniform sequencing depth across donors was assumed in presence/absence analyses, although this assumption may not hold. In both the original and validation cohorts, the classifier was reported to diagnose cytomegalovirus status with high specificity and sensitivity. Immune exposure information for the cohort was limited to CMV serostatus. According to the authors, the approach could potentially be generalized to other disease states and immunological phenotypes. Broadly in line with IMGT annotations, most TCR beta V segments showed up in productive rearrangements about 90% or about 30% of the time in an earlier analysis of several hundred of the donors. Because HLA typing was unavailable for some donors at each locus, only the typed subset was used in association tests. In a later genetic analysis, fewer N-insertions in productive TCRs were reported among donors in an Asian-associated ancestry cluster than the roughly 700-donor mean. Specific HLA alleles were associated with around 18,000 TCR beta sequences at a false discovery rate of 0.05 in a later analysis. A cluster of highly shared sequence variants was judged likely to represent a technical artifact of the sequencing pipeline.

The CDR3 holds 17 amino acids from the cysteine to the phenylalanine. Just the 51-base CDR3 DNA is kept, in frame starting at base 1. V trim: 6 bases; J trim: 5 bases; unmatched bases: 7. From a lookup of the germline V gene, CDR1 and CDR2 are ENHRY and SYGVKD. This clone has only a few counts. No antigen is known for it. No clone much larger than this one lies a single base away; base qualities are absent. The chain uses TRBV10-3 and TRBJ2-2; 15 bases in the junction line up with TRBD2. This TCR was recovered from a woman aged 40 to 50 in good health and CMV-seropositive. The material sequenced was PBMCs. This receptor carries the CDR3 CAIRGTSGRKETGELFF. The DNA is as follows: TGTGCCATCAGGGGGACTAGCGGGAGGAAAGAGACCGGGGAGCTGTTTTTT.